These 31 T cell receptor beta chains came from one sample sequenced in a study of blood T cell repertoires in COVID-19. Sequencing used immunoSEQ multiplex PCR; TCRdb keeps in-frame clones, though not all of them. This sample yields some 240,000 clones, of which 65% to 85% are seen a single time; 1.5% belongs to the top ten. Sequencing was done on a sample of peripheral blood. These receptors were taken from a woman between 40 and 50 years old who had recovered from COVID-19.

CDR3 loop: CASSRDRGDYSNQPQHF. CDR3 nucleotide sequence: TGTGCCAGCAGCCGGGACAGGGGGGATTATAGCAATCAGCCCCAGCATTTT. The chain is built from TRBV2 and TRBJ1-5; TRBD1 agrees at 11 bases. Germline CDR1 and CDR2: SNHLY and FYNNEI. The CDR3 has 17 amino acids. Trimming took 6 bases from V and 0 from J; bases not matched to a gene: 7.

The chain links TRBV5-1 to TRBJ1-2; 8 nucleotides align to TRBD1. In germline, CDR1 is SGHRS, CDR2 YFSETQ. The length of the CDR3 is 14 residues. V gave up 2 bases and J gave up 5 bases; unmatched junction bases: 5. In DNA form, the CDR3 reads TGCGCCAGCAGCTTACAGGGGGGCGATTATGGCTACACCTTC. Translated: CASSLQGGDYGYTF.

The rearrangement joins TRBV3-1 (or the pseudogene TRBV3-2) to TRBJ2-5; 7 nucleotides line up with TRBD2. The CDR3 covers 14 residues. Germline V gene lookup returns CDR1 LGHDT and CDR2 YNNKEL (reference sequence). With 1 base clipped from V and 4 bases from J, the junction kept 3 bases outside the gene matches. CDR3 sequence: CASSQGLAGETQYF. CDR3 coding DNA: TGTGCCAGCAGCCAAGGTTTAGCGGGAGAGACCCAGTACTTC.

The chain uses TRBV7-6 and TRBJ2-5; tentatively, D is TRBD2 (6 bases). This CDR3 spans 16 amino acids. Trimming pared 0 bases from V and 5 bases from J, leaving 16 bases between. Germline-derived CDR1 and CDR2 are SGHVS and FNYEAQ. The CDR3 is CASSLAEVGGGETQYF. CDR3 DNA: TGTGCCAGCAGCTTAGCAGAGGTCGGGGGTGGTGAGACCCAGTACTTC.

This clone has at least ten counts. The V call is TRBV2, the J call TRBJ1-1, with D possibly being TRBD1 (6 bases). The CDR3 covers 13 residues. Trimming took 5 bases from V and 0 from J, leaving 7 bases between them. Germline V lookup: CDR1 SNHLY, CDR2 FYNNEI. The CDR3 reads CASSWTVNTEAFF. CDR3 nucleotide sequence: TGTGCCAGCAGTTGGACAGTGAACACTGAAGCTTTCTTT.

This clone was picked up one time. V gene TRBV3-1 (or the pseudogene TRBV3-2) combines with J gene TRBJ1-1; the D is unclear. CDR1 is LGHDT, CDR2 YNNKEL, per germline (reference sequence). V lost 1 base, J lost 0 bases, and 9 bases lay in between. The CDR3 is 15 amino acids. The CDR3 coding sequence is TGTGCCAGCAGCCAAGGACACCAGATGAACACTGAAGCTTTCTTT. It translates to CASSQGHQMNTEAFF.

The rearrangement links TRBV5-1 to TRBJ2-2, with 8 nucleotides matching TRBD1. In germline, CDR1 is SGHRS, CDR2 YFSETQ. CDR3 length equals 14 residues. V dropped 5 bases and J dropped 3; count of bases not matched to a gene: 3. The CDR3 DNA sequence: TGCGCCAGCAGACCGACAGGGGACACCGGGGAGCTGTTTTTT. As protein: CASRPTGDTGELFF.

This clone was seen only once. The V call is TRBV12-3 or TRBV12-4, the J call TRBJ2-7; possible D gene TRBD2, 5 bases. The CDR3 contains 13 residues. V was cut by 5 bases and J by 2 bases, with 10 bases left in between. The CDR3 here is CASSREFPYEQYF. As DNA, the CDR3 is TGTGCCAGCAGTAGGGAGTTCCCCTACGAGCAGTACTTC.

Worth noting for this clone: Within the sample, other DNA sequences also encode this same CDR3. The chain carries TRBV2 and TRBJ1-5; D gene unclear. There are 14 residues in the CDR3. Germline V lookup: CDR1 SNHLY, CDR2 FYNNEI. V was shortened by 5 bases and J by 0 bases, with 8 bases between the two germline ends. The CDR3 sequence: CASSSLYSNQPQHF. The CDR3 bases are TGTGCCAGCAGTTCTCTGTATAGCAATCAGCCCCAGCATTTT.

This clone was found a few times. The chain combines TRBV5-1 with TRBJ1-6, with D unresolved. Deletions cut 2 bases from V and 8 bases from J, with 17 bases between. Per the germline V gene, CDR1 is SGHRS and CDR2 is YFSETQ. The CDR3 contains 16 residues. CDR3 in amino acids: CASSFVSRDLDSPLHF. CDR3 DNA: TGCGCCAGCAGCTTCGTTTCACGCGATTTGGATTCACCCCTCCACTTT.

The CDR3 here is CASSLSGGAYTEAFF. CDR3 DNA: TGCGCCAGCAGCCTGAGTGGGGGGGCGTATACTGAAGCTTTCTTT. The chain couples TRBV5-1 to TRBJ1-1; weak D call: TRBD1 (6 bases). The CDR3 extends over 15 amino acids. V was trimmed by 4 bases and J by 5 bases, leaving 18 bases between them. CDR1 is SGHRS and CDR2 is YFSETQ in the germline V gene. The whole variable domain, remainder taken from reference TRBV5-1 and TRBJ1-1, is KAGVTQTPRYLIKTRGQQVTLSCSPISGHRSVSWYQQTPGQGLQFLFEYFSETQRNKGNFPGRFSGRQFSNSRSEMNVSTLELGDSALYLCASSLSGGAYTEAFFGQGTRLTVV.

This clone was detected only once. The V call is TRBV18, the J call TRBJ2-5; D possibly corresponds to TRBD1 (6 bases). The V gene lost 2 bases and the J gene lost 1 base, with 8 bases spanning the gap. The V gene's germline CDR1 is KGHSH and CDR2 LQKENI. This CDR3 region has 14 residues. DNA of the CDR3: TGTGCCAGCTCACCAAGACAGGTCCAAGAGACCCAGTACTTC. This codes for CASSPRQVQETQYF.

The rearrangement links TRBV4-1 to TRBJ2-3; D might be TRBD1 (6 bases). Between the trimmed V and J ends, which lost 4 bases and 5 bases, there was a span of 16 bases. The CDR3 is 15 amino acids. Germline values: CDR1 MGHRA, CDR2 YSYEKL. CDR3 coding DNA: TGCGCCAGCAGCCCAGGTGGGGGCCGAGGAGATACGCAGTATTTT. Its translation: CASSPGGGRGDTQYF.

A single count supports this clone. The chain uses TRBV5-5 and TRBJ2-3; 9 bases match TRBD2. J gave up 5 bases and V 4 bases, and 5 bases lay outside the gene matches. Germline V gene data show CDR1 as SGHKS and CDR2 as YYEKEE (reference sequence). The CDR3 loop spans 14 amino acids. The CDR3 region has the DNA TGTGCCAGCAGCCCGCGGGGGGGCGGAGATACGCAGTATTTT. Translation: CASSPRGGGDTQYF.

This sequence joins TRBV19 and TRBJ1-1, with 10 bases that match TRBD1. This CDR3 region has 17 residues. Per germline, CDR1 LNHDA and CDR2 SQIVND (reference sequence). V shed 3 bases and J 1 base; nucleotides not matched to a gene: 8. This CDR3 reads CASSMRSGTGANTEAFF. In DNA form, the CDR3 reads TGTGCCAGTAGTATGCGTTCCGGGACAGGGGCGAACACTGAAGCTTTCTTT. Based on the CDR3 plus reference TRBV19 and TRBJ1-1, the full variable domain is DGGITQSPKYLFRKEGQNVTLSCEQNLNHDAMYWYRQDPGQGLRLIYYSQIVNDFQKGDIAEGYSVSREKKESFPLTVTSAQKNPTAFYLCASSMRSGTGANTEAFFGQGTRLTVV.

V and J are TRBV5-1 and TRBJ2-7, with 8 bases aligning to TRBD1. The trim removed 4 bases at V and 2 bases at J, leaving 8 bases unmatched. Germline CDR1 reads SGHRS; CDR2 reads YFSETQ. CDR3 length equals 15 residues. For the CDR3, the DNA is TGCGCCAGCAGCGCTAGACAGGGGAGGACCTACGAGCAGTACTTC. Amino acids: CASSARQGRTYEQYF.

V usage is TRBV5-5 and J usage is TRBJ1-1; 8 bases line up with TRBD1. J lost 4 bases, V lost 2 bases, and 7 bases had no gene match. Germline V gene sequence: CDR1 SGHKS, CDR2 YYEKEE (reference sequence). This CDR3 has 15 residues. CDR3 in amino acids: CASSFQGAAGTEAFF. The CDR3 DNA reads TGTGCCAGCAGCTTTCAGGGGGCAGCTGGCACTGAAGCTTTCTTT.

For the CDR3, the DNA is TGTGCCAGCAGCCTCCTAAACAGGGTCTACGAGCAGTACTTC. Its protein product is CASSLLNRVYEQYF. The chain joins TRBV3-1 (or the pseudogene TRBV3-2) to TRBJ2-7; D is perhaps TRBD1 (6 bases). The CDR3 is made up of 14 amino acids. The V gene lost 4 bases and the J gene lost 3 bases, with 13 bases spanning the gap. Per germline, CDR1 LGHDT and CDR2 YNNKEL (reference sequence).

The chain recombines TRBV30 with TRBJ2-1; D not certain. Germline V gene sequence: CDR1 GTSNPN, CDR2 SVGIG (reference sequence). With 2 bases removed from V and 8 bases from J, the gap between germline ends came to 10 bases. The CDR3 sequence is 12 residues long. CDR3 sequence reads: CAWSRGRDEQFF. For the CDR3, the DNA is TGTGCCTGGAGTAGAGGTCGGGATGAGCAGTTCTTC.

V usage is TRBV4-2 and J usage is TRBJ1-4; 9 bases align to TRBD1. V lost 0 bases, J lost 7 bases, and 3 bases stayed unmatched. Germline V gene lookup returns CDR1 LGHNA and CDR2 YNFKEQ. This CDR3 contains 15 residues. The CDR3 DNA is TGTGCCAGCAGCCAAGAGGACAGGGGAGGTGAAAAACTGTTTTTT. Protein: CASSQEDRGGEKLFF.

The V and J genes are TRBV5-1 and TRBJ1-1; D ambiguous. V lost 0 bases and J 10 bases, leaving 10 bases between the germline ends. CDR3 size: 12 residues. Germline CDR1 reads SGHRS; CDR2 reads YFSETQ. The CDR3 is CASSLGPGGAFF. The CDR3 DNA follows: TGCGCCAGCAGCTTGGGCCCGGGAGGAGCTTTCTTT.

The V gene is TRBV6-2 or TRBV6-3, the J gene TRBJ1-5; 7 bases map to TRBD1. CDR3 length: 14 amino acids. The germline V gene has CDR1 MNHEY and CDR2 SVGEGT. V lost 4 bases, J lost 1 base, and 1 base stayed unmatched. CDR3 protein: CASSSGGSNQPQHF. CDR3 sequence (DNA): TGTGCCAGCAGTTCAGGGGGAAGCAATCAGCCCCAGCATTTT.

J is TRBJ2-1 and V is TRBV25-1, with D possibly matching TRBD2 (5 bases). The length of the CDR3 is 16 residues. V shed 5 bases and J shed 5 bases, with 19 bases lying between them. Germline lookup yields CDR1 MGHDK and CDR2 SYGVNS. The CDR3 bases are TGTGCCAGCAGTCCCACCCTGGTGATAGCGAACAATGAGCAGTTCTTC. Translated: CASSPTLVIANNEQFF.

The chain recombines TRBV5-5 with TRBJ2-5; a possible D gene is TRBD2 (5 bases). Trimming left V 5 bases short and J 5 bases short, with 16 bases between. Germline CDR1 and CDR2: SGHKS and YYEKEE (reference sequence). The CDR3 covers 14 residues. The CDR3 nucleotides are TGTGCCAGCAGTTCTACGAATGCGGGCGAGACCCAGTACTTC. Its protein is CASSSTNAGETQYF.

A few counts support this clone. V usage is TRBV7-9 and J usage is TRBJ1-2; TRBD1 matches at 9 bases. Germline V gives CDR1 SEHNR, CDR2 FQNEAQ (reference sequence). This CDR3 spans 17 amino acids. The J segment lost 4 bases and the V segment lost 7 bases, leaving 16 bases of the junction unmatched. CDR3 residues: CASTPGTGLRNGYGYTF. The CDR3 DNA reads TGTGCCAGCACCCCAGGGACAGGGTTGAGAAATGGCTATGGCTACACCTTC. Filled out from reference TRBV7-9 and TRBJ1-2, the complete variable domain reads DTGVSQNPRHKITKRGQNVTFRCDPISEHNRLYWYRQTLGQGPEFLTYFQNEAQLEKSRLLSDRFSAERPKGSFSTLEIQRTEQGDSAMYLCASTPGTGLRNGYGYTFGSGTRLTVV.

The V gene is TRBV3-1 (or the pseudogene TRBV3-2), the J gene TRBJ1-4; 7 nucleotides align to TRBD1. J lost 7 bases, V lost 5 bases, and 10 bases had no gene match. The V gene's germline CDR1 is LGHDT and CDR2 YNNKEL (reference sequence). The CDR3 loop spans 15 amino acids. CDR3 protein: CASSSLSRDSEKLFF. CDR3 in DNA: TGTGCCAGCAGCTCGCTAAGCAGGGACAGTGAAAAACTGTTTTTT.

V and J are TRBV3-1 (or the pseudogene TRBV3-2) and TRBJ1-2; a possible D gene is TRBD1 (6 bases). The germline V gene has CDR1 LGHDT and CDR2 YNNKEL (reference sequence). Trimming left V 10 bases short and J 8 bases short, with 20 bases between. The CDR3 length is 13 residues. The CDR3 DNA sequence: TGTGCCACCAATCAACAGGGACATTTAGGCTACACCTTC. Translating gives CATNQQGHLGYTF.

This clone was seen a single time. This CDR3 reads CASRPWAGGEGYTF. The CDR3, as DNA: TGTGCCAGCAGACCCTGGGCGGGGGGCGAAGGCTACACCTTC. This chain joins TRBV6-4 and TRBJ1-2; D is possibly TRBD1 (6 bases). In germline, CDR1 is MRHNA, CDR2 SNTAGT. V was cut by 6 bases and J by 8 bases, with 19 bases left in between. This CDR3 is built from 14 residues.

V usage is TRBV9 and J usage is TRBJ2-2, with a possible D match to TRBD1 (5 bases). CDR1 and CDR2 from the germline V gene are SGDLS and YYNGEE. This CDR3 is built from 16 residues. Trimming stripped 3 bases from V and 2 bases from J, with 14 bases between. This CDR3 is CASSEGPTFNTGELFF. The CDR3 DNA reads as TGTGCCAGCAGCGAGGGGCCGACCTTCAACACCGGGGAGCTGTTTTTT.

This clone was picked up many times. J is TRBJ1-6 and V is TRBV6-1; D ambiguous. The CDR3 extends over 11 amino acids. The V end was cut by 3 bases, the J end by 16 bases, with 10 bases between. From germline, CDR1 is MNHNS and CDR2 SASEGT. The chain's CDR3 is CASSDSSWLHF. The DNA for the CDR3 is TGTGCCAGCAGTGATAGTTCTTGGCTCCACTTT.

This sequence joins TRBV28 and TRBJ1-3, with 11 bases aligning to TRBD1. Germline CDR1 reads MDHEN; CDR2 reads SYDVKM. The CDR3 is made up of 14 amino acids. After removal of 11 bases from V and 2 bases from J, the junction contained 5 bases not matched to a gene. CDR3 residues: CAARTGGTGNTIYF. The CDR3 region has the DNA TGTGCCGCCCGGACAGGGGGCACTGGAAACACCATATATTTT.